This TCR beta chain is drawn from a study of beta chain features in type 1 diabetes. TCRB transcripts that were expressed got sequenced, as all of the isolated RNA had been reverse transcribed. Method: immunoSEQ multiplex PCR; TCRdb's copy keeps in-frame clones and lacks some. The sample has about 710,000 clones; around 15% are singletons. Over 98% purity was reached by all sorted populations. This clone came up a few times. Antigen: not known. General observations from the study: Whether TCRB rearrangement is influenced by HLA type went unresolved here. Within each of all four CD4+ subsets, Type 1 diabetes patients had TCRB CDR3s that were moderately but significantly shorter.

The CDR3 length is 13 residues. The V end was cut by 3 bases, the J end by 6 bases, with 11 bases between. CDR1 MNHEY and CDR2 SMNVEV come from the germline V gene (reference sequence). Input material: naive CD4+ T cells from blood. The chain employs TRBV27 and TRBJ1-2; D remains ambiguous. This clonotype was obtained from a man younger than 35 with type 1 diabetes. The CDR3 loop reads CASSFGLRDGYTF. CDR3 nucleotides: TGTGCCAGCAGTTTTGGGTTACGGGATGGCTACACCTTC.